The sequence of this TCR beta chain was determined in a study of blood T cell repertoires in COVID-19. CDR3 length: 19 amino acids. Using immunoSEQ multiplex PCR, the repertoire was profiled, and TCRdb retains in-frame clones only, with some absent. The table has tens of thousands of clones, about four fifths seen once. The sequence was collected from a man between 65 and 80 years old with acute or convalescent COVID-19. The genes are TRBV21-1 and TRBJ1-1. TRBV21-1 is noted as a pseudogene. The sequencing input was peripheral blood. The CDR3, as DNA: TGTGCCAGCAGCAAACTGGTCGCTTTAAACCTCAATAGCAACACTGAAGCTTTCTTT. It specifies CASSKLVALNLNSNTEAFF.